This TCR beta chain was captured in a study of monozygotic twins with inflammatory bowel disease. Overall study results and limits: Researchers report that IBD patients shared fewer clonotypes with others than healthy twins, especially amid disease activity.

Per the germline V gene, CDR1 is SGHTA and CDR2 is FQGNSA. This CDR3 spans 14 amino acids. TCRdb reworked the 5' RACE reads into one entry per CDR3 protein, no DNA. The sample table sets out roughly 120,000 distinct CDR3 sequences. Details on this clonotype: Its antigen remains unknown.

The origin of this receptor is a human donor with ulcerative colitis or Crohn's disease, or a healthy co-twin of an affected twin (not recorded which). The V and J genes are TRBV7-2 and TRBJ2-2; checking the TCRdb D call of TRBD2 is not possible without DNA. Sequenced: blood. CDR3 residues: CVSGTGTYTGELFF.